This T cell receptor beta chain was recorded in a study of glioma-infiltrating T cells. The iRepertoire nested amplicon-rescue multiplex PCR amplified TCR alpha and beta CDR3s from RNA. From the multiplex PCR reads, TCRdb called clonotypes with MiXCR, one entry per CDR3 protein. The data contain roughly 100,000 distinct CDR3 sequences, 25% to 30% of them singletons. Remarks on this clonotype: Its antigen is undetermined. The conserved phenylalanine or tryptophan normally closing the CDR3 is absent here, so this likely arose from a read error.

Study conclusions and caveats: Tissue-blood divergence was below expectation in non-neoplastic patients, above in gliomas.

Losses at the gene ends were 2 bases for V and 6 bases for J; bases not matched to a gene: 3. Germline values: CDR1 ENHRY, CDR2 SYGVKD. The CDR3 extends over 15 amino acids. The rearrangement joins TRBV10-3 to TRBJ2-1, with 11 bases aligning to TRBD2. The specimen sequenced was glioma tissue, nonneoplastic brain tissue, or PBMCs (not recorded which). The sequence came from a human donor with low-grade glioma or glioblastoma, undergoing nonglioma brain surgery, or in good health (not recorded which). The CDR3 reads CAISEPGLAVNEQFL. As DNA, the CDR3 is TGTGCCATCAGTGAGCCGGGACTAGCGGTCAATGAGCAGTTCCTC.